The 4 T cell receptor beta chains listed next were all sequenced from one sample in a study of T cell repertoires in cytomegalovirus infection. TCRdb analysed the reads with MiXCR anew, one entry per CDR3 protein. The table lists around 530,000 distinct CDR3 sequences, about 25% of them singletons. The source material was PBMCs. The receptors originated from a human donor in good health (CMV status not recorded). Some clones in this sample may be carry-over from other donors' samples.

This chain uses TRBV14 with TRBJ2-1; 9 bases fit TRBD2. The CDR3 covers 17 residues. With 0 bases clipped from V and 9 bases from J, the junction kept 12 bases outside the gene matches. Germline-derived CDR1 and CDR2 are SGHDN and FVKESK. CDR3 amino acids: CASSQESPWYSGSEQFF. Written as DNA, the CDR3 is TGTGCCAGCAGCCAAGAATCACCTTGGTATAGCGGGAGTGAGCAGTTCTTC.

The J gene is TRBJ2-3, the V gene TRBV11-2; a weak D match, TRBD2 (5 bases). Germline V lookup: CDR1 SGHAT, CDR2 FQNNGV. Trimming removed 4 bases from V and 2 bases from J, with 16 bases in between. CDR3 length: 16 residues. CDR3 nucleotide sequence: TGTGCCAGCAGCTCAGGCGGCGGGCCCACCACAGATACGCAGTATTTT. This translates into CASSSGGGPTTDTQYF.

In this sample, this clonotype turned up a few times. The V call is TRBV12-3 or TRBV12-4, the J call TRBJ1-2, with D maybe TRBD1 (6 bases). V lost 0 bases and J lost 6, with 11 bases in between. The CDR3 totals 14 residues. In DNA, the CDR3 is TGTGCCAGCAGTTTAGCGGGGCAGGGGAATGGCTACACCTTC. Its protein is CASSLAGQGNGYTF.

This clonotype was seen more than once but under ten times. The chain is built from TRBV6-6 and TRBJ1-5; D is unresolved. The CDR3 spans 13 residues. The V gene lost 7 bases and the J gene lost 5 bases, with 12 bases spanning the gap. Germline V gives CDR1 MNHNY, CDR2 SVGAGI (reference sequence). The CDR3 coding sequence is TGTGCCAGCATCCGAAGCGGGGATCAGCCCCAGCATTTT. Protein product: CASIRSGDQPQHF.